The rows below give T cell receptor beta chains drawn from one sample of a study of cytomegalovirus exposure and HLA in healthy donors. The protocol was immunoSEQ multiplex PCR, while the TCRdb copy is restricted to in-frame clones and leaves out a portion. The sample records 150,000 or so clones, about 74% being singletons. Specimen: PBMCs. These receptors were collected from a man aged 40-49 years in good health and CMV-seropositive. Each CDR3 is given with its conserved first and last residue. D genes are given only for firm matches.

V | D | CDR3
TRBV11-2 | TRBD1 | CASSLAGGNIYNEQFF
TRBV5-1 | TRBD2 | CASSLSLAGVGELFF
TRBV19 | TRBD2 | CASSIAAGRGNEQFF
TRBV5-5 | TRBD2 | CASSLRPERETGELFF
TRBV27 | TRBD1 | CASSPLTGGYEQYF
TRBV10-3 | TRBD1 | CASRGQGYNGYTF
TRBV11-2 | TRBD2 | CASSRILAGGPEEQFF
TRBV19 | TRBD1 | CASSRTGEGAEQYF
TRBV7-5 | - | CVRSLEEGYTF
TRBV6-1 | - | CASSEGRGPKGTEQFF
TRBV18 | - | CASSPTPDSYEQYF
TRBV4-3 | TRBD2 | CASSRQTSGAYEQYF
TRBV2 | - | CASSEQEETQYF
TRBV4-3 | TRBD2 | CASSQERAGGGGYYEQYF
TRBV4-3 | - | CASSQDPGENTEAFF
TRBV7-2 | - | CASSFQKGSTGELFF
TRBV11-2 | TRBD1 | CASSPRDRAFEAFF
TRBV5-8 | TRBD1 | CASRPYTGTGDNEQFF
TRBV29-1 | - | CSVGRVAAFHYNEQFF
TRBV6-1 | TRBD2 | CASSEWGNTPLGSSGSYNEQFF
TRBV7-9 | - | CASSLELTQQGLNTEAFF
TRBV14 | - | CASSQGPGYHEQFF
TRBV27 | TRBD2 | CASSLPSGRAGEQFF
TRBV28 | - | CASSLLDRGSTFF
TRBV10-3 | TRBD2 | CAISAGLAGAETQYF
TRBV5-1 | TRBD2 | CASSLGIAGAAYEQYF
TRBV5-4 | TRBD2 | CASSLDSGSIAGELFF
TRBV30 | TRBD2 | CAWSVLAGGPNEQFF
TRBV27 | - | CASSLTGAGEQYF
TRBV5-1 | TRBD2 | CASSTSGRAADTQYF
TRBV27 | TRBD1 | CASRDSGTGGFYTGELFF